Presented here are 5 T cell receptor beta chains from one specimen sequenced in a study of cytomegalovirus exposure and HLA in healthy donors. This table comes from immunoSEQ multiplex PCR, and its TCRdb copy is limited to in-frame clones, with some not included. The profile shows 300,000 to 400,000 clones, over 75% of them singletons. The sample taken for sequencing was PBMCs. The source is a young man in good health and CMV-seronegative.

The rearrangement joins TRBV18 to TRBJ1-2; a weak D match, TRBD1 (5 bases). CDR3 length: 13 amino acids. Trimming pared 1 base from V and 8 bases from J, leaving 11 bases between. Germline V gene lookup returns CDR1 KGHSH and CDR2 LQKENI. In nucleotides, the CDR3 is TGTGCCAGCTCACCACAAAGGGGCGACGGCTACACCTTC. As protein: CASSPQRGDGYTF.

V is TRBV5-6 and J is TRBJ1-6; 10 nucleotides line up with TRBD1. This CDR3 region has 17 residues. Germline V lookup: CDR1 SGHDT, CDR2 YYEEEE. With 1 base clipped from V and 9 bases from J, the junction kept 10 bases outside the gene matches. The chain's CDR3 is CASSLTFPGQGRSPLHF. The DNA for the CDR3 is TGTGCCAGCAGCTTGACTTTCCCGGGACAGGGGCGTTCACCCCTCCACTTT.

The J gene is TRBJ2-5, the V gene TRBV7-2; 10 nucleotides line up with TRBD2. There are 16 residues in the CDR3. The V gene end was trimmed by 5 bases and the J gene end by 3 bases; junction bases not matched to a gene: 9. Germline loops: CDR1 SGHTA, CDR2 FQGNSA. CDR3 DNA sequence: TGTGCCAGCAGCCAGTCAAGCGGGGGGGGAAAAGAGACCCAGTACTTC. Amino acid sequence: CASSQSSGGGKETQYF.

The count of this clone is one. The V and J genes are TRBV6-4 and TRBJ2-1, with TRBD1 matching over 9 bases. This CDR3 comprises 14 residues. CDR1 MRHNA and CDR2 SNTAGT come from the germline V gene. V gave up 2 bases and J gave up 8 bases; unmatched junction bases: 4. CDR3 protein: CASSDGTGGHEQFF. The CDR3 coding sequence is TGTGCCAGCAGTGACGGTACAGGGGGCCATGAGCAGTTCTTC.

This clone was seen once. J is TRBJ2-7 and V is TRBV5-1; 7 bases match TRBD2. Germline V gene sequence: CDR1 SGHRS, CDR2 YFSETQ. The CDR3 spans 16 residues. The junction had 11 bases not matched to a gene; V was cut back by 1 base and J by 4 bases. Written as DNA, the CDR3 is TGCGCCAGCAGCTTGATTGGGGGAGGGACGGGGTACGAGCAGTACTTC. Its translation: CASSLIGGGTGYEQYF.